This passage covers 6 T cell receptor beta chains from one sample sequenced in a study of monozygotic twins with inflammatory bowel disease (dated by TCRdb to 2018 to 2020). Library creation used 5' RACE. Instrument used: Illumina HiSeq 2500. TCRdb reprocessed the raw reads; every CDR3 protein sequence is a single record, and DNA is not supplied. The table of this sample itemizes 300,000 to 450,000 distinct CDR3 sequences. The top ten clonotypes cover 2.5% to 3% of the sample. The sequenced sample consisted of blood. All receptors derive from a human donor with ulcerative colitis or Crohn's disease, or a healthy co-twin of an affected twin (not recorded which).

The chain combines TRBV18 with TRBJ1-1. Germline V gene data show CDR1 as KGHSH and CDR2 as LQKENI. The CDR3 is 16 amino acids. Here the CDR3 reads CASSPAALIQNTEAFF.

This rearrangement joins TRBV6-1 to TRBJ2-5; TCRdb reports TRBD2, a call that lacks DNA to check it against. From germline, CDR1 is MNHNS and CDR2 SASEGT. The CDR3 contains 16 residues. The CDR3 sequence is CASSPETSGGAETQYF.

This chain connects TRBV3-1 to TRBJ2-5; no DNA is available, so the TRBD1 call from TCRdb remains unchecked. The germline gives CDR1 LGHDT, CDR2 YNNKEL (reference sequence). CDR3 size: 16 residues. This CDR3 reads CASSRLPPAMLETQYF.

V is TRBV12-3 or TRBV12-4 and J is TRBJ1-2. The CDR3 has 12 residues. The CDR3 loop is CASSLVMGGYTF.

CDR3 sequence reads: CSAGSSQGPYEQYF. The chain combines TRBV20-1 with TRBJ2-7. CDR1 is DFQATT, CDR2 SNEGSKA, per germline (reference sequence). The CDR3 is made up of 14 amino acids.

The chain employs TRBV4-2 and TRBJ1-1. Germline values: CDR1 LGHNA, CDR2 YNFKEQ. The CDR3 has 14 amino acids. The CDR3 region is CASSGRNPNTEAFF.